This record looks at one TCR beta chain sequence and its context. Trimming stripped 7 bases from V and 4 bases from J, with 19 bases between. The germline gives CDR1 MNHEY, CDR2 SMNVEV (reference sequence). The CDR3 is 15 amino acids. The protocol was immunoSEQ multiplex PCR, while the TCRdb copy is restricted to in-frame clones and leaves out a portion. The table includes tens of thousands of clones, roughly 88% detected once. This entry is derived from a study of cytomegalovirus exposure and HLA in healthy donors. The overall study: The 500 to 750 first-cohort repertoires and the 120 or so validation repertoires shared the same platform, a later analysis reported.

The donors were members of the validation cohort, which comprised roughly 130 subjects and was separate from the first cohort of 666 subjects. This TCR was sampled from a man between 25 and 39 years old in good health and CMV-seronegative. The rearrangement links TRBV27 to TRBJ2-5; D is perhaps TRBD1 (6 bases). The material sequenced was PBMCs. The CDR3, as DNA: TGTGCCAGCACCTCGGGGCAGGGGTCCGCAGAGACCCAGTACTTC. It codes for CASTSGQGSAETQYF.